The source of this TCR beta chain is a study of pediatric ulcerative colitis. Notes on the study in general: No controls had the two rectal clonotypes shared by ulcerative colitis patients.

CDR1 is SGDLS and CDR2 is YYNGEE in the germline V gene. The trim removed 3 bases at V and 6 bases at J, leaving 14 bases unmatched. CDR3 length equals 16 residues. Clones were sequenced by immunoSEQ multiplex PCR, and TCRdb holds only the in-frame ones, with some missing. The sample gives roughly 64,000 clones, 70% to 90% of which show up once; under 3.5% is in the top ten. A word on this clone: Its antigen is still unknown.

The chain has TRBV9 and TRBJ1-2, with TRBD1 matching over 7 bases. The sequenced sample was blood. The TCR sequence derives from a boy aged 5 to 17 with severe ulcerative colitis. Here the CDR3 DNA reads TGTGCCAGCAGCGCCGAGTACAGGGGTGCCCCGGATGGCTACACCTTC. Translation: CASSAEYRGAPDGYTF.